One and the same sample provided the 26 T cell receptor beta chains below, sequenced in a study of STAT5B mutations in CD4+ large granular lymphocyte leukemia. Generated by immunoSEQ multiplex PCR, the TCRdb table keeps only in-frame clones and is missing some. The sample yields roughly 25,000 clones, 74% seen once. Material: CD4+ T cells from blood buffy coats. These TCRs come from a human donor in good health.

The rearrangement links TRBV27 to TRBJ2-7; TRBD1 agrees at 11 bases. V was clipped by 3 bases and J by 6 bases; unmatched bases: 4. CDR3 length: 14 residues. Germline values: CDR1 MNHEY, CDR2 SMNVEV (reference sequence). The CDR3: CASSFSGTGGEQYF. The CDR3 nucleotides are TGTGCCAGCAGTTTCTCCGGGACAGGGGGCGAGCAGTACTTC.

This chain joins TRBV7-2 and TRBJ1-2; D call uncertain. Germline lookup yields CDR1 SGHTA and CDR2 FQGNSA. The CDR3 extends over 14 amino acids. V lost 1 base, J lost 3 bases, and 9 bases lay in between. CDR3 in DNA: TGTGCCAGCAGCTTAGGAGGTCGGGACTATGGCTACACCTTC. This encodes CASSLGGRDYGYTF.

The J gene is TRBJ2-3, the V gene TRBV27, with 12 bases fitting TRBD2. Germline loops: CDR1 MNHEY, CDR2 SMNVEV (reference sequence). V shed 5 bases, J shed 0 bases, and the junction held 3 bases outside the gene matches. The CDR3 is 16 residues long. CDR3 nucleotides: TGTGCCAGCAGTCCTGGACTAGCGGGAAGCACAGATACGCAGTATTTT. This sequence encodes CASSPGLAGSTDTQYF.

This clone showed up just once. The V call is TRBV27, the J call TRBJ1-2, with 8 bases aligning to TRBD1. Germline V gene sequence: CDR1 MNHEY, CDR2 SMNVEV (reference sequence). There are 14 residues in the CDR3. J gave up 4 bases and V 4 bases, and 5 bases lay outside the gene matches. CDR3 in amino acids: CASSSGQGIYGYTF. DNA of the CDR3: TGTGCCAGCAGTTCCGGACAGGGCATCTATGGCTACACCTTC.

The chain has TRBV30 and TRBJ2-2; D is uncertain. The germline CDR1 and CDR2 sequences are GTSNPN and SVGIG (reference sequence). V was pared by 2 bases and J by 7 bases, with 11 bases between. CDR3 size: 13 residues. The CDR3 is CAWSLRLGGELFF. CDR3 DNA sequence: TGTGCCTGGAGTCTCCGACTGGGCGGGGAGCTGTTTTTT.

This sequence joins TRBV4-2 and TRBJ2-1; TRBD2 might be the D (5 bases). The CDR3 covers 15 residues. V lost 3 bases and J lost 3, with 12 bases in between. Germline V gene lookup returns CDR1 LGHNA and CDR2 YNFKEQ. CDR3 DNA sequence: TGTGCCAGCAGCCAGCCCGGGGAAGGCTACAATGAGCAGTTCTTC. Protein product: CASSQPGEGYNEQFF.

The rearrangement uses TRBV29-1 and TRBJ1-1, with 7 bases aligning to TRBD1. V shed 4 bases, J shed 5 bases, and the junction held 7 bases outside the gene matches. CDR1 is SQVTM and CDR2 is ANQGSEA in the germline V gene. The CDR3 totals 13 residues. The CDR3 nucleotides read TGCAGCGTTGCCCTAACAGGGGAAACTGAAGCTTTCTTT. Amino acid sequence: CSVALTGETEAFF.

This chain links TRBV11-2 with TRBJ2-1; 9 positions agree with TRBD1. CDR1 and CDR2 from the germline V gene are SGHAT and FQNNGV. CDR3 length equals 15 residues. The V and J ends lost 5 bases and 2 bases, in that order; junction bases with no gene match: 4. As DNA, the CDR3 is TGTGCCAGCAGCCGGGGACAGGGAACCTACAATGAGCAGTTCTTC. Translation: CASSRGQGTYNEQFF.

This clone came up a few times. For the CDR3, the DNA is TGTGCCAGCAGTCTCATATCGCCGGGCGAGCAGTACTTC. Translating it yields CASSLISPGEQYF. V and J are TRBV6-5 and TRBJ2-7, with no clear D. V lost 5 bases to trimming and J lost 6 bases, with 14 bases between them. This CDR3 is built from 13 residues. Germline CDR1 and CDR2: MNHEY and SVGAGI.

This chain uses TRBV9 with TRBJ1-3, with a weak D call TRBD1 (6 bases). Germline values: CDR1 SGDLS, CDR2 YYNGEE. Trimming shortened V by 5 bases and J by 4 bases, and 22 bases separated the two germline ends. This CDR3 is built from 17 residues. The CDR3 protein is CASSLPRGGSRGNTIYF. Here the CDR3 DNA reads TGTGCCAGCAGTTTACCTCGTGGGGGCTCGAGGGGAAACACCATATATTTT. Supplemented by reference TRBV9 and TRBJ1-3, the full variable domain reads DSGVTQTPKHLITATGQRVTLRCSPRSGDLSVYWYQQSLDQGLQFLIQYYNGEERAKGNILERFSAQQFPDLHSELNLSSLELGDSALYFCASSLPRGGSRGNTIYFGEGSWLTVV.

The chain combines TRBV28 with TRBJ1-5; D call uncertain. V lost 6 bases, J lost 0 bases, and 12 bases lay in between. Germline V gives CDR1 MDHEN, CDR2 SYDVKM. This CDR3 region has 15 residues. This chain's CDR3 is CASRPVRHSNQPQHF. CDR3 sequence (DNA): TGTGCCAGCAGACCCGTCAGGCATAGCAATCAGCCCCAGCATTTT.

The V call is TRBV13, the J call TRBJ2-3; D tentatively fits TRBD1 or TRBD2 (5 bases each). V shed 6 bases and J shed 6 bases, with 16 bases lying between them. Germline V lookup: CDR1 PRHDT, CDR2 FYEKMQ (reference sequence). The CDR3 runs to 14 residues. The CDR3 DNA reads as TGTGCCAGCAGTCCACTAGAGAGGGACGATACGCAGTATTTT. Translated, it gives CASSPLERDDTQYF.

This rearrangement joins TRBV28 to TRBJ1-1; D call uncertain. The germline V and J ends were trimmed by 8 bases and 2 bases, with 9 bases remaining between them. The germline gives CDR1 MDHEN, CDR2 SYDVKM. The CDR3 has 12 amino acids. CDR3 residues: CASGLRNTEAFF. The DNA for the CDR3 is TGTGCCAGCGGACTGAGAAACACTGAAGCTTTCTTT.

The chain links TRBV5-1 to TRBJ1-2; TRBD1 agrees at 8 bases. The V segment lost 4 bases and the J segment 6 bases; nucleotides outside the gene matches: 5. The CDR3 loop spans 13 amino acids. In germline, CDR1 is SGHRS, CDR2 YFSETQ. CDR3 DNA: TGCGCCAGCAGCCCTCAGGGGGCGAATGGCTACACCTTC. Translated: CASSPQGANGYTF.

Written as DNA, the CDR3 is TGTGCCAGCAGTTCCAGGGGGCGGCGAGATACGCAGTATTTT. It is translated as CASSSRGRRDTQYF. The chain recombines TRBV28 with TRBJ2-3; TRBD1 aligns across 8 bases. V shed 4 bases, J shed 5 bases, and the junction held 5 bases outside the gene matches. The germline V gene has CDR1 MDHEN and CDR2 SYDVKM. The CDR3 has 14 residues.

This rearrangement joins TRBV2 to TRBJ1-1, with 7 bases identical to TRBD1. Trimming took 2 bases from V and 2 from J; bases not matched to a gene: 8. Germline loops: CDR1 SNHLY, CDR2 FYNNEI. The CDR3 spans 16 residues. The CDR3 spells CASSEHGGTANTEAFF. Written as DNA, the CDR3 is TGTGCCAGCAGTGAACATGGTGGGACAGCTAACACTGAAGCTTTCTTT.

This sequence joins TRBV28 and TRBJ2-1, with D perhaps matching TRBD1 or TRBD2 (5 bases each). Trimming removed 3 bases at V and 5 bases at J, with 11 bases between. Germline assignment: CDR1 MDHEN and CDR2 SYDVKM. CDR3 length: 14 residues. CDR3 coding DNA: TGTGCCAGCAGTTTGGTCGGGACCCACAATGAGCAGTTCTTC. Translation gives CASSLVGTHNEQFF.

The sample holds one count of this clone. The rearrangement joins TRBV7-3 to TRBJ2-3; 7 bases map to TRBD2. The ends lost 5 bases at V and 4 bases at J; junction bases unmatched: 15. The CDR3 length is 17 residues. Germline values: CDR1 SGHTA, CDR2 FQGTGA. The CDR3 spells CASSPMASGDPSDTQYF. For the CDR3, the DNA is TGTGCCAGCAGCCCGATGGCTAGCGGAGACCCATCAGATACGCAGTATTTT.

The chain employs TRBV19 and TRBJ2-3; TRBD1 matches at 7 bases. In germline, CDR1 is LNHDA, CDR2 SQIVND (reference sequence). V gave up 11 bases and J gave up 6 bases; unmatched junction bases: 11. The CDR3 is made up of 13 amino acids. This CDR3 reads CAGQTGKLDTQYF. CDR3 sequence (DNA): TGTGCCGGACAGACAGGGAAACTGGATACGCAGTATTTT.

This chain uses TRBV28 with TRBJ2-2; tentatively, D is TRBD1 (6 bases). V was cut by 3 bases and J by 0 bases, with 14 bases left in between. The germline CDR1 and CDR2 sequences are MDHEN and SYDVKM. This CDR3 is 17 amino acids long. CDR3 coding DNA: TGTGCCAGCAGTTTCGTGAGGGGGACCCCGAACACCGGGGAGCTGTTTTTT. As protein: CASSFVRGTPNTGELFF.

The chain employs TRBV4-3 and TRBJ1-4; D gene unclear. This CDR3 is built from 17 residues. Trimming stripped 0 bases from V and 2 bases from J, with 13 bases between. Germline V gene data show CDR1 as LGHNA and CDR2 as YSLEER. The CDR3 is CASSQDPLLLTNEKLFF. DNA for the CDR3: TGCGCCAGCAGCCAAGATCCCCTCCTGCTGACTAATGAAAAACTGTTTTTT.

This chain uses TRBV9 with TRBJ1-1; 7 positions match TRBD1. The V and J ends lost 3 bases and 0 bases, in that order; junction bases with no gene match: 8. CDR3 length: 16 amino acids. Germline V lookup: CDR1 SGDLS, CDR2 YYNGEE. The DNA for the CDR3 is TGTGCCAGCAGCGATACTGACAGGGCGATGAACACTGAAGCTTTCTTT. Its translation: CASSDTDRAMNTEAFF. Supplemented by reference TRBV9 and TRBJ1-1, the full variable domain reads DSGVTQTPKHLITATGQRVTLRCSPRSGDLSVYWYQQSLDQGLQFLIQYYNGEERAKGNILERFSAQQFPDLHSELNLSSLELGDSALYFCASSDTDRAMNTEAFFGQGTRLTVV.

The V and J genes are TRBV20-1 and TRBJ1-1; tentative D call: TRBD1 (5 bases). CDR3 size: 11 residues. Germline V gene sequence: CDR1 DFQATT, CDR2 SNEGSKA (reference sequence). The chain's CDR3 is CRGALLTEAFF. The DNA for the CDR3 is TGCAGAGGGGCACTGCTCACTGAAGCTTTCTTT.

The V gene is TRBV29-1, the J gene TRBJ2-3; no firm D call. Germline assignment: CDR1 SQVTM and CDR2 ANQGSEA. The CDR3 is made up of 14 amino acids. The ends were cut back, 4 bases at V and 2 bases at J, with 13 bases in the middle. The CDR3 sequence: CSVAGQLFTDTQYF. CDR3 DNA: TGCAGCGTTGCGGGCCAATTATTCACAGATACGCAGTATTTT.

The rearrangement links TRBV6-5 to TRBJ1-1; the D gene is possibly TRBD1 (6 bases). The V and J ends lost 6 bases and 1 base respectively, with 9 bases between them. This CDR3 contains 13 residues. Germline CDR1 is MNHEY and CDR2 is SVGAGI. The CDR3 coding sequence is TGTGCCAGCAGAAGAGGGGGGAACACTGAAGCTTTCTTT. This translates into CASRRGGNTEAFF.

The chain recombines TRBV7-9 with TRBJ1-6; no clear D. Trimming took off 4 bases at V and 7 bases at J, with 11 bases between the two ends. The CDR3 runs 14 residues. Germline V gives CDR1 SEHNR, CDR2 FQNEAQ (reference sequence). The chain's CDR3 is CASSSVGWNSPLHF. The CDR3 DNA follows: TGTGCCAGCAGCTCAGTAGGGTGGAATTCACCCCTCCACTTT.